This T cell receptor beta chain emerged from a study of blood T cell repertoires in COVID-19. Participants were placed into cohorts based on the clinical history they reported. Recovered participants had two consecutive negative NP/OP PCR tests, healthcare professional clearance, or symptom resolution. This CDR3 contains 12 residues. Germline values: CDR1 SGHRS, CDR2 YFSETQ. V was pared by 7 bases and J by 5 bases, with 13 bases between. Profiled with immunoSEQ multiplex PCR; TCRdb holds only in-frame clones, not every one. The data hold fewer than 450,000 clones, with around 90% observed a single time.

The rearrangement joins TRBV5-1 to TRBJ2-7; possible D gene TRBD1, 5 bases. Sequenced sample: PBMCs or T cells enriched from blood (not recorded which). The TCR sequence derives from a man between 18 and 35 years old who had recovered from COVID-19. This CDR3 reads CASGNQGNEQYF. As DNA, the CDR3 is TGCGCCAGCGGCAACCAGGGAAACGAGCAGTACTTC.